This TCR beta chain was identified in a study of T cell repertoires in cytomegalovirus infection. Turning to the study itself: Both a matching HLA type and CMV infection were indicated by public TCR beta signatures.

Each CDR3 protein is one row after TCRdb ran MiXCR on the reads. The sample shows 200,000 to 300,000 distinct CDR3 sequences, approximately 7% of them seen only once. This clonotype was seen ten or more times. Its antigen is as yet unknown. General study points: Summed frequency of public TCR beta families distinguished CMV carriers with the relevant HLA. The ex vivo response was dominated by HLA-C-restricted CMV-specific TCR beta clonotypes.

The source is a human donor in good health (CMV status not recorded). Some clones in this sample may be carry-over from other donors' samples. Sequenced sample: PBMCs.

The CDR3 loop reads CASSLVAGAGGYSGTQYF. CDR3 DNA sequence: TGTGCCAGCAGCTTAGTTGCGGGAGCGGGGGGCTACTCGGGGACCCAGTACTTC. The genes are TRBV7-2 and TRBJ2-5, with 9 positions matching TRBD2. The CDR3 covers 18 residues. Germline CDR1 SGHTA, CDR2 FQGNSA. The V gene end was trimmed by 1 base and the J gene end by 7 bases; junction bases not matched to a gene: 16.